The source of this TCR beta chain is a study of blood T cell repertoires in COVID-19. Study details: The United States, Italy and Spain were the sources of the acute and convalescent COVID-19 samples. T cells, B-cell-depleted T cells, or PBMCs supplied cDNA or gDNA.

Authors' data handling: Amplified reference gene primers provided the basis for estimating nucleated cell counts. Generated by immunoSEQ multiplex PCR, the TCRdb table keeps only in-frame clones and is missing some. D and trimming come from the DNA, and the V and J calls and clone size come from that table. The profile shows roughly 250,000 clones, about 83% of them singletons. The CDR3 covers 16 residues. The V gene end was trimmed by 0 bases and the J gene end by 2 bases; junction bases not matched to a gene: 3. Per the germline V gene, CDR1 is SGHRS and CDR2 is YFSETQ. The gene calls are TRBV5-1 and TRBJ2-5, with 11 bases that match TRBD2. Input material: peripheral blood. This sequence was found in a human donor in a cohort sampled during active COVID-19. The CDR3 here is CASSLVGTSGQETQYF. In DNA, the CDR3 is TGCGCCAGCAGCTTGGTAGGGACTAGCGGACAAGAGACCCAGTACTTC.